The TCR beta chain under discussion was sequenced for a study of blood T cells in healthy people across ages (dated by TCRdb to the mid-2010s). Regarding the study in general: Template switching captured roughly one uniquely barcoded TCR beta cDNA molecule per two T cells in model experiments. Age-related changes in TCR beta repertoire diversity were measured in the study by deep sequencing normalized with unique cDNA molecular identifiers. Donors were grouped into four age groups: young (average roughly 15 years), middle-aged (roughly 37), aged (around 60) and long-lived (approximately 78). To avoid experimental bias, donors of different ages were distributed randomly across sequencing lanes. Using the same blood draw, the study looked at two additional independent replicas of 1 million unique cDNA reads for two donors, one aged 18 to 29 and the other aged 80 or older. Summary of the overall study and its limitations: The CMV infection status of donors was not known, potentially confounding age-related changes in expanded clonotypes. Observed TCR beta diversity per million T cells fell roughly linearly with age, and a significant reduction was already apparent by age about 43. Estimates of total diversity from one million sequenced T cells were regarded as lower bounds and underestimates. Compared with the aged group, the long-lived group had more naive CD4+ T cells, fewer expanded clones and increased TCR diversity, a pattern suggesting age selection. Since profiling was done on bulk unsorted PBMCs, naive and antigen-experienced compartments could not be conclusively compared. The percentage of naive T cells measured by flow cytometry correlated strongly with observed TCR beta diversity.

Library construction relied on 5' RACE. The instrument was an Illumina HiSeq 2500. A second PCR of 7 to 11 cycles was run with a J-beta primer mix and a sample-barcoded 5' primer. A template-switch 5' adaptor carrying 12 random nucleotides introduced a unique molecular identifier onto each TCR beta cDNA molecule. Each sample yielded at least 2.5 million CDR3-containing paired-end reads. The Mint cDNA synthesis kit, primed by a TRBC-specific oligonucleotide, was used to synthesize first-strand cDNA from all RNA. All cDNA was treated with uracil-DNA glycosylase and then went through a first 18-cycle PCR with the universal primers M1SS and BC2_uni_R. Under the source paper's analysis protocol: For normalization, 1 million high-quality reads, each with a distinct molecular identifier, were randomly selected from each sample. Reads with shared molecular identifiers were discarded instead of being binned into consensus sequences. CDR3 identification, clonotype clustering and error correction used MiTCR with a Q25 quality threshold and the strictest error-elimination algorithm. A nonparametric unseen species model with Euler transformation was used to estimate lower-bound total TCR beta diversity. TCRdb ran its own pipeline on the public reads, namely fastp trimming at Q25 and MiXCR clone calling, and kept in-frame beta chains. Every CDR3 protein is listed once, alongside the most common genes and DNA of its rows. The V and J calls and clone size are TCRdb's, not the authors'. The sample table lists 1.5 million to 2 million distinct CDR3 sequences, roughly a third of them with a count of one. 10% to 12% of the sample is in the top ten clones.

Systemically healthy Caucasian individuals from Russia, around 39 in total and aged about 6 to 100 years, were included as donors. Approximately 9.7 milliliters of peripheral blood were drawn from each donor into EDTA-treated Vacutainer tubes. Ficoll-Paque density-gradient centrifugation was used to isolate PBMCs, with at least 6 million per sample. Trizol reagent was used to extract total RNA from PBMCs, with at least 6 micrograms per sample. The percentages of naive CD45RAhigh/CD27high T cells were determined by flow cytometry on a PBMC aliquot from every donor. CDR1 and CDR2 were assigned from the germline V gene (reference sequence) as DFQATT and SNEGSKA. The CDR3 runs 14 residues from the cysteine to the phenylalanine. Only the CDR3 region is kept as DNA, spanning 42 bases read in frame from base 1. V and J lose 5 bases and 2 bases, and a span of 14 bases separates them. Comments on this clonotype: Its specific antigen is unknown. The sample holds no much larger clone one base away, and base qualities are not on file.

Sequences were obtained from blood. This sequence originates from a woman aged 30 to 39 in good health. Recombination joined TRBV20-1 with TRBJ2-3, and the D gene may be TRBD2, 5 bases matching. At the DNA level, the sequence is TGCAGTGCTGAGCGACTAAGTTACACAGATACGCAGTATTTT. This is translated as CSAERLSYTDTQYF.